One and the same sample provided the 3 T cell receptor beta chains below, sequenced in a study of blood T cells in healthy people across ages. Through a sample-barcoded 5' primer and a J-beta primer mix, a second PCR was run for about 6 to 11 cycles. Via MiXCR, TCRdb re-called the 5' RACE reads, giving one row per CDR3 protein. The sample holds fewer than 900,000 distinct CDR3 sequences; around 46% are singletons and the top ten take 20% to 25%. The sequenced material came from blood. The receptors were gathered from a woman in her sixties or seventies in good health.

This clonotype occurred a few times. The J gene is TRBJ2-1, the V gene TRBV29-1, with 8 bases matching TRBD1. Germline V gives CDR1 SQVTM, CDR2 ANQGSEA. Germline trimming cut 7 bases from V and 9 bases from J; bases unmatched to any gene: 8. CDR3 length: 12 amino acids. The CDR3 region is CSDLAGGGEQFF. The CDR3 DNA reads TGCAGCGACCTCGCAGGGGGCGGTGAGCAGTTCTTC.

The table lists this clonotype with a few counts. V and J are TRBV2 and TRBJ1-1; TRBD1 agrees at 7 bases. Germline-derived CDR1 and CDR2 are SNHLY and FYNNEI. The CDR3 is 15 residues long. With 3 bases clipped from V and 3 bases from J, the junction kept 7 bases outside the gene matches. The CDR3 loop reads CASSDGTAIYTEAFF. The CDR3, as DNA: TGTGCCAGCAGTGACGGGACAGCAATATACACTGAAGCTTTCTTT.

CDR3 nucleotide sequence: TGCGCCAGCAGCCAAGATATCCCGATTAGCGGGGGAGGAGAGACCCAGTACTTC. Encoded protein: CASSQDIPISGGGETQYF. The gene calls are TRBV4-3 and TRBJ2-5, with 9 nucleotides matching TRBD2. CDR3 length equals 18 residues. The germline CDR1 and CDR2 sequences are LGHNA and YSLEER. The V segment lost 0 bases and the J segment 4 bases; nucleotides outside the gene matches: 12.